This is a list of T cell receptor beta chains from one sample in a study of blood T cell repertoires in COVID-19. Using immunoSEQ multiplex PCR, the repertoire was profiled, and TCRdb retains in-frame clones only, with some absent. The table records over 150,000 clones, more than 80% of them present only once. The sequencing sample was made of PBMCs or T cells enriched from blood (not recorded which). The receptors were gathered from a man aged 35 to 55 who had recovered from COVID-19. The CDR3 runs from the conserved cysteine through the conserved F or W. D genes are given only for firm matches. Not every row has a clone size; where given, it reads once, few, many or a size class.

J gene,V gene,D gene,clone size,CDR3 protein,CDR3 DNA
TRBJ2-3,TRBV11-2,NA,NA,CASSLGTIYTQYF,TGTGCCAGCAGCTTAGGGACTATTTATACGCAGTATTTT
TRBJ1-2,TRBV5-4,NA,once,CASSFGGSSNYGYTF,TGTGCCAGCAGCTTCGGGGGGTCGTCTAACTATGGCTACACCTTC
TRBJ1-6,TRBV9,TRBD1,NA,CASSTRDRGSYSPLHF,TGTGCCAGCAGCACACGGGACAGGGGTTCTTACTCACCCCTCCACTTT
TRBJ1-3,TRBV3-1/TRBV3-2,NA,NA,CASSPGAGNTIYF,TGTGCCAGCAGCCCGGGGGCTGGAAACACCATATATTTT
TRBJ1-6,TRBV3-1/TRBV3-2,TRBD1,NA,CASSQAWTGPAPLHF,TGTGCCAGCAGCCAAGCCTGGACAGGTCCGGCGCCCCTCCACTTT
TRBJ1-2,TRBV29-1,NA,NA,CSALTAGGYTF,TGCAGCGCCCTGACAGCCGGTGGCTACACCTTC
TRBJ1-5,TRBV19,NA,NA,CASSIWGGNQPQHF,TGTGCCAGTAGTATTTGGGGGGGCAATCAGCCCCAGCATTTT
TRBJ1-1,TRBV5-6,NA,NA,CASTWGGETEAFF,TGTGCCAGCACCTGGGGAGGGGAGACTGAAGCTTTCTTT
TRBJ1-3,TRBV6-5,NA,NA,CASSYSSRVSGNTIYF,TGTGCCAGCAGTTACTCTTCGAGGGTGTCTGGAAACACCATATATTTT
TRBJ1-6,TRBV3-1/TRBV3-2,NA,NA,CASSQETSTGYNSPLHF,TGTGCCAGCAGCCAGGAGACATCGACAGGCTATAATTCACCCCTCCACTTT
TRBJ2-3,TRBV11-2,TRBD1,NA,CASSLDGTGVDTQYF,TGTGCCAGCAGCTTAGATGGGACAGGGGTAGATACGCAGTATTTT
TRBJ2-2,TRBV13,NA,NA,CASSTSSETTGLFF,TGTGCCAGCAGCACCTCTAGCGAAACCACAGGGCTGTTTTTT
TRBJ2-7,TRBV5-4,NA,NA,CASSLYGYEQYF,TGTGCCAGCAGCTTGTACGGTTACGAGCAGTACTTC
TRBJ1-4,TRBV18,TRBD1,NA,CASSLGTGSEKLFF,TGTGCCAGCTCACTCGGGACAGGGAGCGAAAAACTGTTTTTT
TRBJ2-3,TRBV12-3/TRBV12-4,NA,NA,CASSLRVADTQYF,TGTGCCAGCAGTTTGCGGGTGGCAGATACGCAGTATTTT
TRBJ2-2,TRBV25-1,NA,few,CASSKAYTGELFF,TGTGCCAGCAGTAAAGCGTACACCGGGGAGCTGTTTTTT
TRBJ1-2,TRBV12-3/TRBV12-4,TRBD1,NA,CASSFQGVSGYTF,TGTGCCAGCAGTTTCCAGGGGGTAAGTGGCTACACCTTC
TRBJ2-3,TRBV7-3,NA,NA,CASSTQGRDTQYF,TGTGCCAGCAGTACACAGGGGAGGGATACGCAGTATTTT
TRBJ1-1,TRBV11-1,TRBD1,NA,CASSLVGQGNTEAFF,TGTGCCAGCAGCTTAGTGGGACAGGGGAACACTGAAGCTTTCTTT
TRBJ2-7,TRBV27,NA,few,CASSLDLSYEQYF,TGTGCCAGCAGTCTAGACCTCTCCTACGAGCAGTACTTC
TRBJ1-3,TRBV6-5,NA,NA,CASTEGEGGNTIYF,TGTGCCAGCACCGAAGGAGAGGGTGGAAACACCATATATTTT
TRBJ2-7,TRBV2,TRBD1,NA,CASSERRTGWTEQYF,TGTGCCAGCAGTGAACGGAGGACAGGGTGGACGGAGCAGTACTTC
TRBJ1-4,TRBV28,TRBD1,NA,CATSPRDRGNEKLFF,TGTGCCACCTCCCCCCGGGACAGGGGTAATGAAAAACTGTTTTTT
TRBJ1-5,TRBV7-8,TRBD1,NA,CASSPGTATGGQPQHF,TGTGCCAGCAGCCCGGGGACAGCTACTGGGGGTCAGCCCCAGCATTTT
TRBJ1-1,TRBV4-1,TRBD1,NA,CASSQVLGDRDRGPPAEAFF,TGCGCCAGCAGCCAAGTCTTGGGCGACCGGGACAGGGGGCCCCCTGCTGAAGCTTTCTTT
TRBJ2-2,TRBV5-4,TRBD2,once,CASSSPREVNTGELFF,TGTGCCAGCAGTTCGCCCCGGGAGGTGAACACCGGGGAGCTGTTTTTT
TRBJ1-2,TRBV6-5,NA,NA,CASSSLQGSYGYTF,TGTGCCAGCAGTTCACTTCAGGGCAGCTATGGCTACACCTTC
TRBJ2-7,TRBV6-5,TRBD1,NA,CASNRDRVSYEQYF,TGTGCCAGCAACCGGGACAGGGTATCCTACGAGCAGTACTTC
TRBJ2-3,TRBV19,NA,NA,CASSIGNTDTQYF,TGTGCCAGTAGTATTGGCAACACAGATACGCAGTATTTT
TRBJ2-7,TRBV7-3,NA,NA,CASSLTGAGQVYEQYF,TGTGCCAGCAGCTTAACGGGGGCAGGGCAAGTCTACGAGCAGTACTTC
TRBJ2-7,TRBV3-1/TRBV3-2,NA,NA,CASSLRTAPYEQYF,TGTGCCAGCAGCCTTAGGACAGCGCCCTACGAGCAGTACTTC
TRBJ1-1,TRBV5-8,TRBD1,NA,CASSRGQGNTEAFF,TGTGCCAGCAGCCGGGGACAGGGGAACACTGAAGCTTTCTTT
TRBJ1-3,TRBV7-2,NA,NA,CASSPEGSPGNTIYF,TGTGCCAGCAGCCCGGAGGGGAGCCCTGGAAACACCATATATTTT
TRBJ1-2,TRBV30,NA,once,CAWSVRRDYGYTF,TGTGCCTGGAGTGTGCGTCGGGACTATGGCTACACCTTC
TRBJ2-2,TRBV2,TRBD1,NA,CASRTGTGGFAGELFF,TGTGCCAGCAGGACCGGGACAGGGGGCTTCGCCGGGGAGCTGTTTTTT
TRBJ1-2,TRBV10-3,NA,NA,CAISEWGPLNGYTF,TGTGCCATCAGTGAATGGGGGCCCCTTAATGGCTACACCTTC
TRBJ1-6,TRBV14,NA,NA,CASSQSGEWNSPLHF,TGTGCCAGCAGCCAATCAGGGGAGTGGAATTCACCCCTCCACTTT
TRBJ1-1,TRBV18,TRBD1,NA,CASSLIPTGTNTEAFF,TGTGCCAGCTCACTAATTCCGACAGGGACGAACACTGAAGCTTTCTTT
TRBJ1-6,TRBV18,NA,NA,CASSQGGYNSPLHF,TGTGCCAGCTCACAGGGGGGGTATAATTCACCCCTCCACTTT
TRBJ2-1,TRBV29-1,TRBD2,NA,CSVAGGRNEQFF,TGCAGCGTTGCGGGCGGGAGAAATGAGCAGTTCTTC
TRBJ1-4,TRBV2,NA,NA,CASSGLPNEKLFF,TGTGCCAGCTCAGGGTTACCTAATGAAAAACTGTTTTTT
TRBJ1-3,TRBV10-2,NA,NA,CASSDPLYGTIYF,TGCGCCAGCAGTGACCCCTTGTACGGCACCATATATTTT
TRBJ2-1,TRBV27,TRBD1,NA,CASSLNVQGVGEQFF,TGTGCCAGCAGTTTAAACGTCCAGGGGGTTGGTGAGCAGTTCTTC
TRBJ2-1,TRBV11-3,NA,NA,CASSLGGGLAYNEQFF,TGTGCCAGCAGCTTAGGGGGGGGCCTAGCCTACAATGAGCAGTTCTTC
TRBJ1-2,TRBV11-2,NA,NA,CASSLALRDGYTF,TGTGCCAGCAGCTTAGCCCTCAGGGATGGCTACACCTTC